This T cell receptor (beta chain) was sequenced for a study of Graves' ophthalmopathy and Graves' hyperthyroidism. Excluded were patients with other autoimmune diseases, uncontrolled infections, pregnancy or lactation. Using RNA transcripts, the TCR beta CDR3 regions were amplified. HTBI primers served in a first-round RT-PCR, which a second-round multiplex PCR followed. One entry per CDR3 protein, called by TCRdb with MiXCR from the multiplex PCR reads. This table has 660,000 or so distinct CDR3 sequences, approximately 39% appearing once. Looked up from germline, CDR1 is DFQATT and CDR2 is SNEGSKA (reference sequence). The CDR3 has 14 amino acids. Trimming took 0 bases from V and 8 from J, leaving 13 bases between them.

The sequence came from an adult man with Graves' ophthalmopathy. Specimen: peripheral blood. This sequence joins TRBV20-1 and TRBJ1-4; maybe TRBD1 (6 bases). CDR3 bases: TGCAGTGCTAGAGAATTGGACAGAAGGGAAAAACTGTTTTTT. It codes for CSARELDRREKLFF.